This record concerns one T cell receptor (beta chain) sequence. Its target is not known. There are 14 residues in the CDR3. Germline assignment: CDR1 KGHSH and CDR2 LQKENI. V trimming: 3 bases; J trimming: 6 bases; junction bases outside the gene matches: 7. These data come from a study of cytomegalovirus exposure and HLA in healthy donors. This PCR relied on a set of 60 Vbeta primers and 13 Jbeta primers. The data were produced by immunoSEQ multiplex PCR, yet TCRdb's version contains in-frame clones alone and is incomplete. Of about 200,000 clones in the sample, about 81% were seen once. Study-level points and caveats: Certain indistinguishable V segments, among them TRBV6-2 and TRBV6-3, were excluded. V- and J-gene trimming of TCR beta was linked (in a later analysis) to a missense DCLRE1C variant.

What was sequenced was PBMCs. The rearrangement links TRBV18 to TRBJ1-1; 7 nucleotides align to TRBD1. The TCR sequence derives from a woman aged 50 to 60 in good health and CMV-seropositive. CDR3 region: CASSPGQGVSEAFF. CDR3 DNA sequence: TGTGCCAGCTCACCGGGGCAGGGGGTATCTGAAGCTTTCTTT.